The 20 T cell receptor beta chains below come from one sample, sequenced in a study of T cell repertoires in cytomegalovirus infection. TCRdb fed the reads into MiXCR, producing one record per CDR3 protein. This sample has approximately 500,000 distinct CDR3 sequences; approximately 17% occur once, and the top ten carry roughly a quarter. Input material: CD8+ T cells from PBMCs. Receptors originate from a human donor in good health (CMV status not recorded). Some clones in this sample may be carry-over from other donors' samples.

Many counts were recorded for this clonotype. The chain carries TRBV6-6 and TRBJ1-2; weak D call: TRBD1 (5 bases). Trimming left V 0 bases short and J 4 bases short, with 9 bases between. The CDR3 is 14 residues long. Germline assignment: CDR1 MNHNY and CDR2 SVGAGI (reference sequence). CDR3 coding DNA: TGTGCCAGCAGTTACTCGACAGAATTCTATGGCTACACCTTC. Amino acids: CASSYSTEFYGYTF.

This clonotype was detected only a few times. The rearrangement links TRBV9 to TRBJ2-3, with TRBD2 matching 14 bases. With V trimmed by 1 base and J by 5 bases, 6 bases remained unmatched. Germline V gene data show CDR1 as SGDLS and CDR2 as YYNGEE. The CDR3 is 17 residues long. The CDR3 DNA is TGTGCCAGCAGCGTACGACTAGCGGGAGGGCCCGGAGATACGCAGTATTTT. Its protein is CASSVRLAGGPGDTQYF.

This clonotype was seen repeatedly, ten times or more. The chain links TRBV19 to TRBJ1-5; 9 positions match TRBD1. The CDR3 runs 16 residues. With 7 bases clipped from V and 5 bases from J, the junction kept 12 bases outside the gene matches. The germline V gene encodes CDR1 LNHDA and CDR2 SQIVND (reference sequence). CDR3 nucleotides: TGTGCCAGTACCCCGAACAGGGGGCGAGTTTATCAGCCCCAGCATTTT. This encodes CASTPNRGRVYQPQHF.

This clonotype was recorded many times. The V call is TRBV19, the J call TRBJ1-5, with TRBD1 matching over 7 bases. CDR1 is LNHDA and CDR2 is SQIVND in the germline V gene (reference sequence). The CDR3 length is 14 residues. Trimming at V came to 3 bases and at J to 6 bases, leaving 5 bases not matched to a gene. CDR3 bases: TGTGCCAGTAGTATCCGACAGGGAAGTCAGCCCCAGCATTTT. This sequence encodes CASSIRQGSQPQHF.

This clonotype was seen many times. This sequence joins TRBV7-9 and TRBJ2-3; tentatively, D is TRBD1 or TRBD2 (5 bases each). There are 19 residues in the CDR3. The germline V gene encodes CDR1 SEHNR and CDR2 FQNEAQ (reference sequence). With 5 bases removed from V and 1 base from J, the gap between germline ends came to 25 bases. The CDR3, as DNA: TGTGCCAGCAGCCCGACACGGACTTATACAGGATGGGGCACAGATACGCAGTATTTT. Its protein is CASSPTRTYTGWGTDTQYF.

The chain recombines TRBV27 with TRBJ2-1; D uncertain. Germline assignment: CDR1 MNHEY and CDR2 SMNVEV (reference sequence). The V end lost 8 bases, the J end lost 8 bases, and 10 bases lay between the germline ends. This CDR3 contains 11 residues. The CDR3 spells CASSSFDEQFF. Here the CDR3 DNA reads TGTGCCAGCTCCTCTTTCGATGAGCAGTTCTTC.

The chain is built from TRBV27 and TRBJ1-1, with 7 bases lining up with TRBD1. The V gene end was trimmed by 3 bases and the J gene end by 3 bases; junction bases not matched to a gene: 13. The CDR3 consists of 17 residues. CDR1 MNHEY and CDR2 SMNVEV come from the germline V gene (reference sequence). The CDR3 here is CASSFSGRGQKDTEAFF. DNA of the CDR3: TGTGCCAGCAGTTTTAGCGGAAGGGGGCAAAAGGACACTGAAGCTTTCTTT.

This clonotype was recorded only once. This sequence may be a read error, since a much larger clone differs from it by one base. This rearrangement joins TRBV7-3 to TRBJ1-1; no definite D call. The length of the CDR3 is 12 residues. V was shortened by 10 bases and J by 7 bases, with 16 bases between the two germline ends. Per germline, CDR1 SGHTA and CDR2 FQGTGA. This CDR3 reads CANTFGVNEAFF. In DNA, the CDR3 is TGTGCCAACACCTTCGGGGTGAATGAAGCTTTCTTT. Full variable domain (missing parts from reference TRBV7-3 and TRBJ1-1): GAGVSQTPSNKVTEKGKYVELRCDPISGHTALYWYRQSLGQGPEFLIYFQGTGAADDSGLPNDRFFAVRPEGSVSTLKIQRTERGDSAVYLCANTFGVNEAFFGQGTRLTVV.

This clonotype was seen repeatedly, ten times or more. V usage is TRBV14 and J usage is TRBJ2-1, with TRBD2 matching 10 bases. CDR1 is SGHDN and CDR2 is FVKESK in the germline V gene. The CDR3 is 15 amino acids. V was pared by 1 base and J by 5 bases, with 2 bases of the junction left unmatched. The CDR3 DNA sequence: TGTGCCAGCAGCCAAGGGACTAGCGGTAACAATGAGCAGTTCTTC. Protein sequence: CASSQGTSGNNEQFF. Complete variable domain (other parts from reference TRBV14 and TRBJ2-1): EAGVTQFPSHSVIEKGQTVTLRCDPISGHDNLYWYRRVMGKEIKFLLHFVKESKQDESGMPNNRFLAERTGGTYSTLKVQPAELEDSGVYFCASSQGTSGNNEQFFGPGTRLTVL.

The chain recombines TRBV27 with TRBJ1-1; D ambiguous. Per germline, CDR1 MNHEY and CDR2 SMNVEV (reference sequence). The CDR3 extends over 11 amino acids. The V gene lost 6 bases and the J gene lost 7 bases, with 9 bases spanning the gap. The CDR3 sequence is CASRTSGEAFF. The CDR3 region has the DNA TGTGCCAGCAGGACTTCAGGTGAAGCTTTCTTT.

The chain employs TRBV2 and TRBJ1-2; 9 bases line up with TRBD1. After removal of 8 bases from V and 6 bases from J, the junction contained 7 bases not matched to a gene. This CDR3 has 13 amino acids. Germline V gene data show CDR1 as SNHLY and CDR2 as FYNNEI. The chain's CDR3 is CASLLQGADGYTF. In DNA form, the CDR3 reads TGTGCCAGCTTGTTACAGGGGGCAGATGGCTACACCTTC.

CDR3 region: CASSDKDLGTGVYEQYF. In DNA, the CDR3 is TGTGCCAGCAGTGATAAGGACCTCGGGACAGGGGTCTACGAGCAGTACTTC. The chain has TRBV25-1 and TRBJ2-7; 10 bases are shared with TRBD1. The CDR3 totals 17 residues. Germline CDR1 is MGHDK and CDR2 is SYGVNS. V shed 3 bases and J 3 bases; nucleotides not matched to a gene: 11.

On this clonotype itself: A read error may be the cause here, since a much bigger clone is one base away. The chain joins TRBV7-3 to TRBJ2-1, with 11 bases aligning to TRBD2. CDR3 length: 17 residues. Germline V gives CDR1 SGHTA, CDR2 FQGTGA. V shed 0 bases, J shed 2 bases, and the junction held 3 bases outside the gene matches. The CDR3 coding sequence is TGTGCCAGCAGCTTAACGGATAGCGGGAGGGCCTACAATGAGCAGTTCTTC. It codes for CASSLTDSGRAYNEQFF.

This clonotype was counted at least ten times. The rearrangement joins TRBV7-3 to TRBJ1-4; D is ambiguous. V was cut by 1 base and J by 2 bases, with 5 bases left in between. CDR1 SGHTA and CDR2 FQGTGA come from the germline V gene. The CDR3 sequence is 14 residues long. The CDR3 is CASSLKDTNEKLFF. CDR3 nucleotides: TGTGCCAGCAGCTTAAAAGATACTAATGAAAAACTGTTTTTT.

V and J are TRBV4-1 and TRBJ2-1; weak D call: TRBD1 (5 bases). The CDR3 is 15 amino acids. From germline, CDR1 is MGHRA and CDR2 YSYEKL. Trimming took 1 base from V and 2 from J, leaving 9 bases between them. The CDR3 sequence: CASSQVGAAYNEQFF. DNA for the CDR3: TGCGCCAGCAGCCAAGTAGGGGCAGCCTACAATGAGCAGTTCTTC.

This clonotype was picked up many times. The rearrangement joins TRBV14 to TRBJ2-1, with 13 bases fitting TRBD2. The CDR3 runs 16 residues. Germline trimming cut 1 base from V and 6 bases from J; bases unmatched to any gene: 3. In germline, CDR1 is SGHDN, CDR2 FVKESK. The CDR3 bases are TGTGCCAGCAGCCAAGCGACTAGCGGGAGGCTCAATGAGCAGTTCTTC. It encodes CASSQATSGRLNEQFF.

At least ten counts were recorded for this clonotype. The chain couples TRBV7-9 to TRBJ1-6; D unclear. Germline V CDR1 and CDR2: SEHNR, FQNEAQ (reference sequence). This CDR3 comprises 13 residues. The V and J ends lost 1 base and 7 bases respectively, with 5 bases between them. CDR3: CASSLDTNSPLHF. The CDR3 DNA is TGTGCCAGCAGCTTAGACACGAATTCACCCCTCCACTTT.

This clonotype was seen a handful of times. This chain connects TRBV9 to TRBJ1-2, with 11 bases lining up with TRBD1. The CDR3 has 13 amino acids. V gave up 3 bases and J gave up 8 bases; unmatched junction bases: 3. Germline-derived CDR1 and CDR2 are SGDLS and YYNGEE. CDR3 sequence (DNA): TGTGCCAGCAGCGGGACAGGGGGCGAAGGCTACACCTTC. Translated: CASSGTGGEGYTF.

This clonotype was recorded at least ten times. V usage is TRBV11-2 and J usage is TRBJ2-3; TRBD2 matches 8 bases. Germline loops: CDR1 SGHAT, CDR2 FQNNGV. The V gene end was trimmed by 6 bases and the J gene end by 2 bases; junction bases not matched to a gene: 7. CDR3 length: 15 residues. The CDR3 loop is CASSHSGGHTDTQYF. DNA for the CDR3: TGTGCCAGCAGTCACAGCGGGGGCCACACAGATACGCAGTATTTT.

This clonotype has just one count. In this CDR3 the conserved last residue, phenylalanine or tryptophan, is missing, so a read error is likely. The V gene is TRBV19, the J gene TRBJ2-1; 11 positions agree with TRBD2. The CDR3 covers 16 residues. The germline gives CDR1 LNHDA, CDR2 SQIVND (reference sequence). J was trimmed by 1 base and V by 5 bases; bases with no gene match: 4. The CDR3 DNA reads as TGTGCCAGTAGTCTAGCGGGAGGAGGTTCCTACAATGAGCAGTTCTTA. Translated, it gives CASSLAGGGSYNEQFL.